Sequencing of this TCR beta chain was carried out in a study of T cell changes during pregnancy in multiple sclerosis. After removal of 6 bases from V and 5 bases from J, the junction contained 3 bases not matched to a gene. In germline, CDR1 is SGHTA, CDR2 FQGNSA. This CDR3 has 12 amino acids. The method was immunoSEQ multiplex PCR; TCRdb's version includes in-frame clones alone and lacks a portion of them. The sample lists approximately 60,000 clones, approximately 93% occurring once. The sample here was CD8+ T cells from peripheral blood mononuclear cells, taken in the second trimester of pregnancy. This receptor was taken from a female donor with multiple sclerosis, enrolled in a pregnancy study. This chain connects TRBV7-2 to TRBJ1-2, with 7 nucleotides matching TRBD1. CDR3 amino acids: CASSLTGYGYTF. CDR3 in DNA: TGTGCCAGCAGTTTGACAGGGTATGGCTACACCTTC.